This T cell receptor beta chain originates from a study of T cell responses to AZD1222 COVID-19 vaccine. The study's findings and limits: Donors skewed white British and female; clonal diversity was possibly underestimated. No repertoire was sampled before or during the peak T cell response, only after it. Variant regions that are unmutated are reportedly the target of nearly half of spike-specific TCRs. Seropositive at baseline were only a handful of AZD1222 recipients.

The CDR3 is 16 residues long. Trimming cost V 0 bases and J 0 bases, with 9 bases left between them. From germline, CDR1 is MNHEY and CDR2 SVGAGI. Assay used: immunoSEQ multiplex PCR; TCRdb lists only in-frame clones, some missing. Of around 140,000 clones in the sample, roughly 90% are singletons; the top ten hold 1.5% to 2%. Remarks on this clone: Its specificity is not known.

This clonotype was obtained from an adult who received the AZD1222 COVID-19 vaccine. This chain uses TRBV6-5 with TRBJ1-3; D is undetermined. The specimen comprised peripheral blood, sampled 28 days after the second AZD1222 dose. The DNA of the CDR3 is TGTGCCAGCAGTTACTCCGACGCTAGCTCTGGAAACACCATATATTTT. This encodes CASSYSDASSGNTIYF.